One and the same sample provided the 20 T cell receptor beta chains below, sequenced in a study of blood T cell repertoires in COVID-19. Data came from immunoSEQ multiplex PCR; TCRdb stores just in-frame clones and leaves some out. The sample lists over 250,000 clones, roughly 89% occurring once. The source material was PBMCs or T cells enriched from blood (not recorded which). The receptors come from an older woman who had recovered from COVID-19.

The genes are TRBV9 and TRBJ2-3; unclear D gene. The germline CDR1 and CDR2 sequences are SGDLS and YYNGEE. The length of the CDR3 is 12 residues. V was cut by 3 bases and J by 3 bases, with 5 bases left in between. The CDR3 sequence is CASSGQTDTQYF. Written as DNA, the CDR3 is TGTGCCAGCAGCGGACAAACAGATACGCAGTATTTT.

This chain joins TRBV2 and TRBJ1-6; the D gene is possibly TRBD1 (6 bases). V lost 3 bases and J 11 bases, leaving 14 bases between the germline ends. The CDR3 runs 14 residues. Germline assignment: CDR1 SNHLY and CDR2 FYNNEI. CDR3 residues: CASSEGRGGPPLHF. CDR3 nucleotide sequence: TGTGCCAGCAGTGAGGGCAGGGGTGGCCCACCCCTCCACTTT.

A single count supports this clone. The V call is TRBV28, the J call TRBJ2-2; TRBD1 matches at 8 bases. The germline CDR1 and CDR2 sequences are MDHEN and SYDVKM. This CDR3 region has 14 residues. V lost 6 bases, J lost 4 bases, and 4 bases stayed unmatched. The chain's CDR3 is CASSAGGGTGELFF. CDR3 nucleotides: TGTGCCAGCAGCGCAGGGGGCGGCACCGGGGAGCTGTTTTTT.

The J gene is TRBJ2-3, the V gene TRBV5-5; no definite D call. Germline V CDR1 and CDR2: SGHKS, YYEKEE (reference sequence). The ends were cut back, 0 bases at V and 4 bases at J, with 6 bases in the middle. CDR3 length: 13 amino acids. The CDR3 DNA follows: TGTGCCAGCAGCTTGGGAGGTGCAGATACGCAGTATTTT. Protein sequence: CASSLGGADTQYF.

The chain employs TRBV19 and TRBJ2-7; TRBD2 aligns across 10 bases. The germline CDR1 and CDR2 sequences are LNHDA and SQIVND (reference sequence). V was clipped by 5 bases and J by 4 bases; unmatched bases: 14. The length of the CDR3 is 17 residues. The CDR3 spells CASSLGLAATRVYEQYF. Written as DNA, the CDR3 is TGTGCCAGTAGTCTCGGACTAGCGGCCACGCGGGTGTACGAGCAGTACTTC.

This chain uses TRBV11-2 with TRBJ2-3; D might be TRBD1 (5 bases). The CDR3 sequence is 15 residues long. Deletions cut 5 bases from V and 6 bases from J, with 18 bases between. CDR1 is SGHAT and CDR2 is FQNNGV in the germline V gene. The CDR3, as DNA: TGTGCCAGCAGCCAACCAGGGTCCCTCGGGGATACGCAGTATTTT. It is translated as CASSQPGSLGDTQYF. The variable domain in full, completed from reference TRBV11-2 and TRBJ2-3, reads EAGVAQSPRYKIIEKRQSVAFWCNPISGHATLYWYQQILGQGPKLLIQFQNNGVVDDSQLPKDRFSAERLKGVDSTLKIQPAKLEDSAVYLCASSQPGSLGDTQYFGPGTRLTVL.

The chain has TRBV4-1 and TRBJ1-5; no clear D gene. Germline loops: CDR1 MGHRA, CDR2 YSYEKL. V lost 4 bases and J lost 0, with 13 bases in between. This CDR3 is built from 16 residues. This chain's CDR3 is CASSRTWSYSNQPQHF. The CDR3 region has the DNA TGCGCCAGCAGCCGAACCTGGAGTTATAGCAATCAGCCCCAGCATTTT.

The rearrangement joins TRBV27 to TRBJ1-2, with D possibly TRBD1 on 5 matching bases. V lost 6 bases and J lost 4, with 9 bases in between. The CDR3 is 12 amino acids. Per germline, CDR1 MNHEY and CDR2 SMNVEV (reference sequence). The CDR3 loop reads CASSSTAYGYTF. The CDR3 DNA sequence: TGTGCCAGCAGCTCGACAGCCTATGGCTACACCTTC.

This clone was picked up one time. J is TRBJ2-2 and V is TRBV28; maybe TRBD1 (6 bases). The ends were cut back, 4 bases at V and 7 bases at J, with 13 bases in the middle. The CDR3 has 14 residues. From germline, CDR1 is MDHEN and CDR2 SYDVKM. The DNA for the CDR3 is TGTGCCAGCAGTTCTTACAGGGTGGGCGGGGAGCTGTTTTTT. Protein product: CASSSYRVGGELFF.

The V call is TRBV7-2, the J call TRBJ1-1; D is uncertain. Germline loops: CDR1 SGHTA, CDR2 FQGNSA. The CDR3 has 14 amino acids. Trimming stripped 5 bases from V and 4 bases from J, with 14 bases between. CDR3 coding DNA: TGTGCCAGCAGCCCGCAACGATGGAGCACTGAAGCTTTCTTT. Its protein is CASSPQRWSTEAFF.

The J gene is TRBJ1-2, the V gene TRBV2; D is unclear. Germline lookup yields CDR1 SNHLY and CDR2 FYNNEI. This CDR3 comprises 13 residues. V lost 6 bases and J lost 3, with 11 bases in between. CDR3 sequence (DNA): TGTGCCAGCAGCGCCGGGAGAGACTATGGCTACACCTTC. This codes for CASSAGRDYGYTF.

The V gene is TRBV5-4, the J gene TRBJ2-1; 10 bases match TRBD1. Losses at the gene ends were 0 bases for V and 15 bases for J; bases not matched to a gene: 6. CDR1 is SGHNT and CDR2 is YYREEE in the germline V gene (reference sequence). This CDR3 contains 13 residues. The CDR3 loop reads CASSLGGQGIPFF. CDR3 bases: TGTGCCAGCAGCTTGGGGGGACAGGGGATTCCGTTCTTC.

The rearrangement links TRBV5-6 to TRBJ2-3; a weak D match, TRBD1 (5 bases). The CDR3 has 13 amino acids. CDR1 and CDR2 from the germline V gene are SGHDT and YYEEEE. Trimming removed 4 bases from V and 2 bases from J, with 8 bases in between. Written as DNA, the CDR3 is TGTGCCAGCAGCCAGACAGCCACAGATACGCAGTATTTT. It specifies CASSQTATDTQYF.

The chain couples TRBV24-1 to TRBJ2-7; D gene ambiguous. The V end lost 4 bases, the J end lost 2 bases, and 8 bases lay between the germline ends. The CDR3 runs 13 residues. CDR1 is KGHDR, CDR2 SFDVKD, per germline. In nucleotides, the CDR3 is TGTGCCACCAGTGAAGGAGCAACCTACGAGCAGTACTTC. Translating gives CATSEGATYEQYF.

This clone was picked up a small number of times. This rearrangement joins TRBV5-1 to TRBJ1-1; TRBD1 agrees at 7 bases. The germline CDR1 and CDR2 sequences are SGHRS and YFSETQ. The V and J ends lost 2 bases and 7 bases, in that order; junction bases with no gene match: 11. The CDR3 has 15 residues. The CDR3 DNA sequence: TGCGCCAGCAGCTTCCAGACAGGGCCAGGCTATGAAGCTTTCTTT. Its protein is CASSFQTGPGYEAFF. The full variable domain, its missing parts supplied by reference TRBV5-1 and TRBJ1-1, is KAGVTQTPRYLIKTRGQQVTLSCSPISGHRSVSWYQQTPGQGLQFLFEYFSETQRNKGNFPGRFSGRQFSNSRSEMNVSTLELGDSALYLCASSFQTGPGYEAFFGQGTRLTVV.

The V gene is TRBV30, the J gene TRBJ1-1, with 7 positions matching TRBD1. After removal of 3 bases from V and 2 bases from J, the junction contained 15 bases not matched to a gene. The CDR3 extends over 17 amino acids. Per germline, CDR1 GTSNPN and CDR2 SVGIG (reference sequence). As DNA, the CDR3 is TGTGCCTGGAGCGAGTGGATACAAGGACAGGCCAACACTGAAGCTTTCTTT. The encoded protein is CAWSEWIQGQANTEAFF.

V is TRBV12-3 or TRBV12-4 and J is TRBJ1-2, with 7 bases identical to TRBD1. The ends lost 2 bases at V and 3 bases at J; junction bases unmatched: 0. The CDR3 contains 13 residues. CDR3 residues: CASSLRGHYGYTF. The DNA of the CDR3 is TGTGCCAGCAGTTTAAGGGGGCACTATGGCTACACCTTC.

The chain joins TRBV6-1 to TRBJ1-5; D perhaps matches TRBD1 (5 bases). The CDR3 length is 14 residues. CDR1 and CDR2 (germline): MNHNS, SASEGT. V lost 2 bases and J 6 bases, leaving 11 bases between the germline ends. CDR3 bases: TGTGCCAGCAGTGAACAGGGTTCAGGTCAGCCCCAGCATTTT. It codes for CASSEQGSGQPQHF.

The rearrangement uses TRBV7-9 and TRBJ2-6; tentatively, D is TRBD1 (6 bases). Germline V gene lookup returns CDR1 SEHNR and CDR2 FQNEAQ (reference sequence). The CDR3 runs to 16 residues. The germline V and J ends were trimmed by 1 base and 2 bases, with 9 bases remaining between them. As DNA, the CDR3 is TGTGCCAGCAGCTTAGGGTGGGGGCCTGGGGCCAACGTCCTGACTTTC. Translation gives CASSLGWGPGANVLTF.

The CDR3 protein is CASSPPRRQDEQYF. CDR3 in DNA: TGTGCCAGCTCACCACCAAGGAGGCAGGACGAGCAGTACTTC. This chain connects TRBV18 to TRBJ2-7; a weak D match, TRBD2 (5 bases). Germline V CDR1 and CDR2: KGHSH, LQKENI. V was pared by 0 bases and J by 5 bases, with 11 bases between. The CDR3 has 14 residues.